One T cell receptor beta chain is described in this entry. Per the germline V gene, CDR1 is SQVTM and CDR2 is ANQGSEA. The CDR3 is made up of 11 amino acids. Trimming pared 3 bases from V and 8 bases from J, leaving 7 bases between. These data originate in a study of blood T cell repertoires in COVID-19. The assay was immunoSEQ multiplex PCR, and TCRdb's table has in-frame clones only and misses some. Of fewer than 350,000 clones in the sample, about 91% were seen once. Sequenced material: peripheral blood. The clonotype comes from a man aged 25-40 years with COVID-19, enrolled during active disease. V usage is TRBV29-1 and J usage is TRBJ1-4; D call uncertain. The CDR3 sequence is CSVESREKLFF. The CDR3 bases are TGCAGCGTTGAGAGCAGGGAAAAACTGTTTTTT.